A selection of T cell receptor beta chains follows, all from one sample in a study of shared clonotypes between healthy human individuals. Measured with immunoSEQ multiplex PCR; TCRdb has only the in-frame clones, and not every one. In the table there are millions of clones, 95% of which are singletons. The specimen sequenced was naive CD4+ T cells sorted from blood. The receptor set was obtained from a young man in good health. Each CDR3 is given with its conserved first and last residue. The D gene is left open where the match is weak. Expanded clones are given a class, and other clones once, few, many or no size at all.

D: TRBD1
size: .
J: TRBJ1-1
V: TRBV6-1
length: 15
CDR3: CASSPPTGMNTEAFF
DNA: TGTGCCAGCAGTCCACCGACAGGGATGAACACTGAAGCTTTCTTT

D: TRBD1
size: .
J: TRBJ1-2
V: TRBV6-1
length: 14
CDR3: CASRRGQGARTAFF
DNA: TGTGCCAGCAGGAGGGGACAGGGGGCGCGAACGGCTTTCTTC

D: .
size: .
J: TRBJ2-7
V: TRBV6-5
length: 12
CDR3: CASSYLGDEQYF
DNA: TGTGCCAGCAGCTACTTAGGGGACGAGCAGTACTTC

D: .
size: .
J: TRBJ2-3
V: TRBV15
length: 13
CDR3: CATNGQSTDTQYF
DNA: TGTGCCACCAATGGACAGAGCACAGATACGCAGTATTTT

D: .
size: many
J: TRBJ2-7
V: TRBV28
length: 15
CDR3: CASSLRGVVANEQYF
DNA: TGTGCCAGCAGTTTAAGGGGAGTAGTGGCCAACGAGCAGTACTTC

D: .
size: .
J: TRBJ1-2
V: TRBV29-1
length: 9
CDR3: CSVSEGYTF
DNA: TGCAGCGTGAGCGAGGGCTACACCTTC

D: .
size: .
J: TRBJ2-5
V: TRBV11-2
length: 17
CDR3: CASSLGKPSRDQETQYF
DNA: TGTGCCAGCAGCTTAGGAAAACCCAGCAGGGACCAAGAGACCCAGTACTTC

D: .
size: .
J: TRBJ1-1
V: TRBV18
length: 13
CDR3: CASSPIGNTEAFF
DNA: TGTGCCAGCTCACCAATTGGGAACACTGAAGCTTTCTTT

D: TRBD2
size: once
J: TRBJ2-3
V: TRBV18
length: 13
CDR3: CASSQTSPDTQYF
DNA: TGTGCCAGCTCCCAGACTAGCCCCGATACGCAGTATTTT

D: .
size: .
J: TRBJ2-2
V: TRBV4-1
length: 17
CDR3: CASSQGTVRPSPGELFF
DNA: TGCGCCAGCAGCCAGGGGACGGTCAGACCTAGTCCCGGGGAGCTGTTTTTT

D: .
size: .
J: TRBJ1-6
V: TRBV25-1
length: 12
CDR3: CASKQGDSPLHF
DNA: TGTGCCAGCAAACAGGGTGATTCACCCCTCCACTTT

D: .
size: .
J: TRBJ2-1
V: TRBV30
length: 12
CDR3: CAWSVEGNEQFF
DNA: TGTGCCTGGAGTGTAGAGGGTAATGAGCAGTTCTTC

D: TRBD1
size: .
J: TRBJ1-1
V: TRBV7-6
length: 13
CDR3: CASSLDRSSEAFF
DNA: TGTGCCAGCAGCTTGGACAGGTCTAGTGAAGCTTTCTTT

D: .
size: .
J: TRBJ1-1
V: TRBV30
length: 16
CDR3: CAWSRGGRLLDTEAFF
DNA: TGTGCCTGGAGTAGGGGGGGAAGGTTGTTGGACACTGAAGCTTTCTTT

D: .
size: .
J: TRBJ2-1
V: TRBV5-4
length: 15
CDR3: CASNGPGKQFGEQFF
DNA: TGTGCCAGCAACGGGCCCGGGAAACAATTTGGGGAGCAGTTCTTC

D: TRBD1
size: .
J: TRBJ2-6
V: TRBV28
length: 14
CDR3: CASEGASGANVLTF
DNA: TGTGCCAGCGAGGGGGCCTCTGGGGCCAACGTCCTGACTTTC

D: TRBD1
size: once
J: TRBJ2-7
V: TRBV7-2
length: 14
CDR3: CAIGRGQGNYEQYF
DNA: TGTGCCATAGGAAGGGGACAGGGTAACTACGAGCAGTACTTC

D: .
size: once
J: TRBJ2-2
V: TRBV5-1
length: 15
CDR3: CASSLVTLNTGELFF
DNA: TGCGCCAGCAGCTTGGTGACCTTGAACACCGGGGAGCTGTTTTTT

D: .
size: .
J: TRBJ1-3
V: TRBV5-6
length: 15
CDR3: CASSLGANQGNTIYF
DNA: TGTGCCAGCAGCTTGGGTGCCAACCAGGGAAACACCATATATTTT

D: TRBD1
size: .
J: TRBJ1-1
V: TRBV7-9
length: 12
CDR3: CASSLNRGWAFF
DNA: TGTGCCAGCAGCCTCAACAGGGGTTGGGCTTTCTTT

D: .
size: once
J: TRBJ2-3
V: TRBV18
length: 14
CDR3: CASSSTRKTDTQYF
DNA: TGTGCCAGCTCGTCCACTCGCAAGACAGATACGCAGTATTTT

D: .
size: .
J: TRBJ1-2
V: TRBV25-1
length: 13
CDR3: CASSGGSVYGYTF
DNA: TGTGCCAGCAGTGGAGGATCGGTATATGGCTACACCTTC

D: .
size: .
J: TRBJ1-1
V: TRBV10-3
length: 13
CDR3: CAIRSRENTEAFF
DNA: TGTGCCATCAGAAGCAGGGAAAACACTGAAGCTTTCTTT

D: .
size: once
J: TRBJ2-1
V: TRBV11-2
length: 11
CDR3: CASSSVHEQFF
DNA: TGTGCCAGCAGCTCGGTACATGAGCAGTTCTTC